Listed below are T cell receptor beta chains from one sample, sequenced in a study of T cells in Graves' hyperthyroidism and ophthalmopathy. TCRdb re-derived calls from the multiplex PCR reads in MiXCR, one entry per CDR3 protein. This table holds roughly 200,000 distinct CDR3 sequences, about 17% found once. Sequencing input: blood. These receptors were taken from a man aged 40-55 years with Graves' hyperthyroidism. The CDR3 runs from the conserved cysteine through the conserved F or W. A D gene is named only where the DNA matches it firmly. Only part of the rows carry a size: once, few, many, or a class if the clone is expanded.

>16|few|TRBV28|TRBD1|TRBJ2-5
TGTGCCAGCAGTTTAACGGGGGACAGGGGGTCGGAGACCCAGTACTTC
CASSLTGDRGSETQYF
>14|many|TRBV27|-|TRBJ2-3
TGTGCCAGCAGTTTATCGCGGGGCACAGATACGCAGTATTTT
CASSLSRGTDTQYF
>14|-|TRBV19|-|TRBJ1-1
TGTGCCAGTAAAATAGGGTCAACGAACACTGAAGCTTTCTTT
CASKIGSTNTEAFF
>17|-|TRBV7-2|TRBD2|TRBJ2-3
TGTGCCAGCAGCTTTCCCCTACTAGCGGGGGGGCAAGATACGCAGTATTTT
CASSFPLLAGGQDTQYF
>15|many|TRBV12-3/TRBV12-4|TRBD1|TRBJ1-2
TGTGCCAGCAGTGCCGACAGGGCCACACCCTATGGCTACACCTTC
CASSADRATPYGYTF
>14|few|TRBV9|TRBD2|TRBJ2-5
TGTGCCAGCAGCGTAGAGGCTAGCGGGGAGACCCAGTACTTC
CASSVEASGETQYF
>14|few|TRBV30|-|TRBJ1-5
TGTGCCTGGAGTTACGGACGAGGACGTCAGCCCCAGCATTTT
CAWSYGRGRQPQHF
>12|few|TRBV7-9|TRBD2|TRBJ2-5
TGTGCCAGCAGCCAGACTAGCCAGACCCAGTACTTC
CASSQTSQTQYF
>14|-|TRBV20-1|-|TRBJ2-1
TGCAGTGCTAGAGTCGCGACTGGAGACAATGAGCAGTTCTTC
CSARVATGDNEQFF
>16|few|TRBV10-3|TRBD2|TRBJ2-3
TGTGCCATCAGTGAGTCGGCCGGGGGGGCCGCAGATACGCAGTATTTT
CAISESAGGAADTQYF
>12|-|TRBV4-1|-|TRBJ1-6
TGCGCCAGCAGCCAAGAATTTTCACCCCTCCACTTT
CASSQEFSPLHF
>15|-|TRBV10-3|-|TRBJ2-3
TGTGCCATCAGTGGGGGAGCTCAGGCCACAGATACGCAGTATTTT
CAISGGAQATDTQYF
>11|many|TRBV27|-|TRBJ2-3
TGTGCCAGCAGTTTCTTGGATACGCAGTATTTT
CASSFLDTQYF
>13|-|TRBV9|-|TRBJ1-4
TGTGCCAGCAGCGAACAGCTTGGCGAAAAACTGTTTTTT
CASSEQLGEKLFF
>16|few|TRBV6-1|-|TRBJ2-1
TGTGCCAGCAGTCCCGGGGTGGATAGCTCCTACAATGAGCAGTTCTTC
CASSPGVDSSYNEQFF
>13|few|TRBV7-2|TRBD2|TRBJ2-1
TGTGCCAGCAAGCGGGGGGGCCTGGATGAGCAGTTCTTC
CASKRGGLDEQFF
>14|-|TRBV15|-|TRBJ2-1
TGTGCCACCAGCAGACCCTCGGGGACTAATGAGCAGTTCTTC
CATSRPSGTNEQFF
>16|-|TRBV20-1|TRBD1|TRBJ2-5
TGCAGTGCTAGAGTGGGGACAGGGACCTCGACCGAGACCCAGTACTTC
CSARVGTGTSTETQYF
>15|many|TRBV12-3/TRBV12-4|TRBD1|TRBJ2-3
TGTGCCAGCAGTTCCCGGGACAGGGTGTATGATACGCAGTATTTT
CASSSRDRVYDTQYF
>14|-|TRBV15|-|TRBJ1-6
TGTGCCACCAGCCTCGGGAAGGGAAATTCACCCCTCCACTTT
CATSLGKGNSPLHF
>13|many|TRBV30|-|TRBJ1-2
TGTGCCTGGAGTGTCCGGACAGTGGATGGCTACACCTTC
CAWSVRTVDGYTF
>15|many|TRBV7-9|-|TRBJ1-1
TGTGCCAGCAGATCTACTTCGTCAGGGGACACTGAAGCTTTCTTT
CASRSTSSGDTEAFF
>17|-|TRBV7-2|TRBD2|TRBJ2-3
TGTGCCAGCAGCTCAGGGCGACTAGCGGGGGGGCAAGATACGCAGTATTTT
CASSSGRLAGGQDTQYF
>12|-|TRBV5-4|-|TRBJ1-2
TGTGCCAGCAGCTTAGGTTTGGATGGCTACACCTTC
CASSLGLDGYTF
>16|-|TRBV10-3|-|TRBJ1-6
TGTGCCATCAGTGAGTCGCCCCAGGGGCTAGGGTCACCCCTCCACTTT
CAISESPQGLGSPLHF
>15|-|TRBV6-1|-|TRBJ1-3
TGTGCCAGCAAACCCAAAGGCTATTCTGGAAACACCATATATTTT
CASKPKGYSGNTIYF
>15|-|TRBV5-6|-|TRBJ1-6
TGTGCCAGCAGCTCCCTCGCAGTGAATAATTCACCCCTCCACTTT
CASSSLAVNNSPLHF
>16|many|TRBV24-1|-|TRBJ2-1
TGTGCCACCAGTGAGTCGCAAGCGACCAAATACAATGAGCAGTTCTTC
CATSESQATKYNEQFF
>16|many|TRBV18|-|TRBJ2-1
TGTGCCAGCTCCCCTCAGGGTAGAGAGTCCTACAATGAGCAGTTCTTC
CASSPQGRESYNEQFF
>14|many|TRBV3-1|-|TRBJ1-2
TGTGCCAGCAGCCCGCAGGCGAGGGGAGTAGGCTACACCTTC
CASSPQARGVGYTF
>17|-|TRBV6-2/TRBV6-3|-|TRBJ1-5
TGTGCCAGCAGTTCCTCCGGGGCCTTCGGGGGAAGCCAGCCCCAGCATTTT
CASSSSGAFGGSQPQHF
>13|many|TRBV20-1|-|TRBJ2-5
TGCAGTGCAAACAGACAGAGACAAGAGACCCAGTACTTC
CSANRQRQETQYF
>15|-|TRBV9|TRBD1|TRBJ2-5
TGTGCCAGCAGCCCCCAGGGGGCCCCCAGGGAGACCCAGTACTTC
CASSPQGAPRETQYF
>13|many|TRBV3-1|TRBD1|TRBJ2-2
TGTGCCAGCAGGGGACAGGGTGACGGGGAGCTGTTTTTT
CASRGQGDGELFF
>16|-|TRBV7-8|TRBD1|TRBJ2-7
TGTGCCAGCAGAGAAGGCCCGACAGGGGATATCTACGAGCAGTACTTC
CASREGPTGDIYEQYF
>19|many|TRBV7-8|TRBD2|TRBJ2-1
TGTGCCAGCAGCTTTGGTTCTAGCGGGGGGCCGAGCTCCTACAATGAGCAGTTCTTC
CASSFGSSGGPSSYNEQFF
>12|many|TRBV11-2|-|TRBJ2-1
TGTGCCAGCAGCTTTGGGGGCAATGAGCAGTTCTTC
CASSFGGNEQFF
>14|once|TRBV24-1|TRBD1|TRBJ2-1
TGTGCCACCAGTCGGACAGGGAACAAAAATGAGCAGTTCTTC
CATSRTGNKNEQFF
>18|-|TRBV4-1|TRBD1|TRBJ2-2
TGCGCCAGCAGCCAAGATCCCTCCGGGACAGGGTTAACCGGGGAGCTGTTTTTT
CASSQDPSGTGLTGELFF
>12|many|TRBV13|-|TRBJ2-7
TGTGCCAGCAGCTTAGTAGCGTCCGAGCAGTACTTC
CASSLVASEQYF
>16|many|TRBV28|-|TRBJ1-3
TGTGCCAGCAGTTTATCGTGGGGAGTAGGGGGAAACACCATATATTTT
CASSLSWGVGGNTIYF
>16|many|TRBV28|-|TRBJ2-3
TGTGCCAGCAGTTTAGTTTCTGCCTATTTTTCCGATACGCAGTATTTT
CASSLVSAYFSDTQYF
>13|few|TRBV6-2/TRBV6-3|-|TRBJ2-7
TGTGCCAGCAGTTACGCAGGGAGCTACGAGCAGTACTTC
CASSYAGSYEQYF
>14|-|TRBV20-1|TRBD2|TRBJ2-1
TGCAGTGCTAGTGGGAGGGCCATCATCAATGAGCAGTTCTTC
CSASGRAIINEQFF